Presented here are 13 T cell receptor beta chains from one specimen sequenced in a study of cytomegalovirus exposure and HLA in healthy donors. PCR involved 60 Vbeta and 13 Jbeta primers. Clones were sequenced by immunoSEQ multiplex PCR, and TCRdb holds only the in-frame ones, with some missing. The repertoire holds about 120,000 clones, with about four fifths as singletons. Material for sequencing was PBMCs. Receptor source: a female donor in good health and CMV-seropositive.

V gene TRBV7-9 combines with J gene TRBJ1-4; 7 bases align to TRBD1. The CDR3 is made up of 15 amino acids. Losses at the gene ends were 4 bases for V and 10 bases for J; bases not matched to a gene: 12. Germline loops: CDR1 SEHNR, CDR2 FQNEAQ (reference sequence). The chain's CDR3 is CASSSARDSWGKLFF. As DNA, the CDR3 is TGTGCCAGCAGCTCGGCCCGGGACAGCTGGGGAAAACTGTTTTTT.

This clone came up a few times. This chain links TRBV5-4 with TRBJ1-2, with 7 bases aligning to TRBD1. The length of the CDR3 is 14 residues. Looked up from germline, CDR1 is SGHNT and CDR2 is YYREEE (reference sequence). With 5 bases clipped from V and 2 bases from J, the junction kept 6 bases outside the gene matches. The CDR3 region is CASRLRQGNYGYTF. CDR3 in DNA: TGTGCCAGCAGATTACGACAGGGCAACTATGGCTACACCTTC. The full variable domain, rest sourced from reference TRBV5-4 and TRBJ1-2, is ETGVTQSPTHLIKTRGQQVTLRCSSQSGHNTVSWYQQALGQGPQFIFQYYREEENGRGNFPPRFSGLQFPNYSSELNVNALELDDSALYLCASRLRQGNYGYTFGSGTRLTVV.

This clone came up a few times. The rearrangement uses TRBV6-6 and TRBJ1-4, with 7 bases lining up with TRBD1. V shed 5 bases and J 0 bases; nucleotides not matched to a gene: 3. The CDR3 extends over 15 amino acids. Germline V gene sequence: CDR1 MNHNY, CDR2 SVGAGI (reference sequence). The CDR3 nucleotides read TGTGCCAGCAGTCATCAGGGGGCAACTAATGAAAAACTGTTTTTT. This gives the protein CASSHQGATNEKLFF.

This sequence joins TRBV5-1 and TRBJ1-1; 10 bases are a match to TRBD1. CDR3 size: 14 residues. With V trimmed by 3 bases and J by 7 bases, 6 bases remained unmatched. CDR1 is SGHRS, CDR2 YFSETQ, per germline. CDR3: CASSWDRGAGEAFF. The CDR3 nucleotides are TGCGCCAGCAGCTGGGACAGGGGCGCCGGTGAAGCTTTCTTT.

This chain joins TRBV28 and TRBJ1-2; 7 bases match TRBD1. V shed 4 bases, J shed 4 bases, and the junction held 9 bases outside the gene matches. Germline lookup yields CDR1 MDHEN and CDR2 SYDVKM. The CDR3 spans 15 residues. Here the CDR3 reads CASSSYLGTAYGYTF. The CDR3 nucleotides read TGTGCCAGCAGTTCATACCTCGGGACAGCCTATGGCTACACCTTC.

This chain connects TRBV5-1 to TRBJ1-1; maybe TRBD1 (6 bases). Between the trimmed V and J ends, which lost 4 bases and 1 base, there was a span of 11 bases. Looked up from germline, CDR1 is SGHRS and CDR2 is YFSETQ. This CDR3 has 14 amino acids. CDR3 in DNA: TGCGCCAGCAGCGCCACAGGGTCGAACACTGAAGCTTTCTTT. Its translation: CASSATGSNTEAFF.

This rearrangement joins TRBV5-1 to TRBJ1-3; maybe TRBD1 (6 bases). In germline, CDR1 is SGHRS, CDR2 YFSETQ. The CDR3 consists of 15 residues. Trimming removed 5 bases from V and 0 bases from J, with 12 bases in between. CDR3 region: CASRQGGTSGNTIYF. The CDR3 DNA is TGCGCCAGCAGACAGGGTGGGACCTCTGGAAACACCATATATTTT. Supplemented by reference TRBV5-1 and TRBJ1-3, the full variable domain reads KAGVTQTPRYLIKTRGQQVTLSCSPISGHRSVSWYQQTPGQGLQFLFEYFSETQRNKGNFPGRFSGRQFSNSRSEMNVSTLELGDSALYLCASRQGGTSGNTIYFGEGSWLTVV.

This clone came up a few times. The J gene is TRBJ2-5, the V gene TRBV7-8; TRBD1 matches at 7 bases. The CDR3 runs 14 residues. The V gene's germline CDR1 is SGHVS and CDR2 FQNEAQ. With V trimmed by 2 bases and J by 2 bases, 2 bases remained unmatched. CDR3 protein: CASSLQGQQETQYF. The DNA for the CDR3 is TGTGCCAGCAGCTTACAGGGACAGCAAGAGACCCAGTACTTC. The full variable domain, in which reference TRBV7-8 and TRBJ2-5 provide the parts outside the CDR3, is GAGVSQSPRYKVAKRGQDVALRCDPISGHVSLFWYQQALGQGPEFLTYFQNEAQLDKSGLPSDRFFAERPEGSVSTLKIQRTQQEDSAVYLCASSLQGQQETQYFGPGTRLLVL.

This clone was observed a handful of times. The chain joins TRBV19 to TRBJ1-6; TRBD1 agrees at 7 bases. With 3 bases clipped from V and 7 bases from J, the junction kept 3 bases outside the gene matches. The CDR3 is 14 amino acids. CDR1 and CDR2 from the germline V gene are LNHDA and SQIVND (reference sequence). CDR3 sequence reads: CASSIGTENSPLHF. CDR3 sequence (DNA): TGTGCCAGTAGTATTGGGACAGAAAATTCACCCCTCCACTTT.

The rearrangement uses TRBV29-1 and TRBJ2-3, with D possibly TRBD2 on 6 matching bases. Germline V gene sequence: CDR1 SQVTM, CDR2 ANQGSEA. This CDR3 is built from 12 residues. V was pared by 6 bases and J by 3 bases, with 10 bases between. CDR3 sequence: CSVAGLTDTQYF. For the CDR3, the DNA is TGCAGCGTGGCGGGGTTGACAGATACGCAGTATTTT.

The chain is built from TRBV4-1 and TRBJ2-7; tentatively, D is TRBD1 (6 bases). CDR1 and CDR2 (germline): MGHRA, YSYEKL. The CDR3 has 13 amino acids. The ends were cut back, 1 base at V and 3 bases at J, with 7 bases in the middle. The chain's CDR3 is CASSQGTVYEQYF. The CDR3 DNA sequence: TGCGCCAGCAGCCAAGGGACAGTCTACGAGCAGTACTTC.

The chain uses TRBV5-6 and TRBJ1-6, with 7 bases lining up with TRBD1. The trim removed 0 bases at V and 11 bases at J, leaving 8 bases unmatched. Germline CDR1 reads SGHDT; CDR2 reads YYEEEE. CDR3 length: 15 amino acids. CDR3 DNA sequence: TGTGCCAGCAGCTTGGTTAGAGGGGGCCAGACACCCCTCCACTTT. Its protein is CASSLVRGGQTPLHF.

This clone was seen only a few times. The chain links TRBV7-2 to TRBJ1-2, with D possibly being TRBD1 (6 bases). The germline CDR1 and CDR2 sequences are SGHTA and FQGNSA. V lost 4 bases and J lost 8, with 14 bases in between. The CDR3 loop spans 13 amino acids. The CDR3 coding sequence is TGTGCCAGCAGCTACACCTCACAGGGAGGCTACACCTTC. Its translation: CASSYTSQGGYTF. Full variable domain (rest looked up from reference TRBV7-2 and TRBJ1-2): GAGVSQSPSNKVTEKGKDVELRCDPISGHTALYWYRQSLGQGLEFLIYFQGNSAPDKSGLPSDRFSAERTGGSVSTLTIQRTQQEDSAVYLCASSYTSQGGYTFGSGTRLTVV.